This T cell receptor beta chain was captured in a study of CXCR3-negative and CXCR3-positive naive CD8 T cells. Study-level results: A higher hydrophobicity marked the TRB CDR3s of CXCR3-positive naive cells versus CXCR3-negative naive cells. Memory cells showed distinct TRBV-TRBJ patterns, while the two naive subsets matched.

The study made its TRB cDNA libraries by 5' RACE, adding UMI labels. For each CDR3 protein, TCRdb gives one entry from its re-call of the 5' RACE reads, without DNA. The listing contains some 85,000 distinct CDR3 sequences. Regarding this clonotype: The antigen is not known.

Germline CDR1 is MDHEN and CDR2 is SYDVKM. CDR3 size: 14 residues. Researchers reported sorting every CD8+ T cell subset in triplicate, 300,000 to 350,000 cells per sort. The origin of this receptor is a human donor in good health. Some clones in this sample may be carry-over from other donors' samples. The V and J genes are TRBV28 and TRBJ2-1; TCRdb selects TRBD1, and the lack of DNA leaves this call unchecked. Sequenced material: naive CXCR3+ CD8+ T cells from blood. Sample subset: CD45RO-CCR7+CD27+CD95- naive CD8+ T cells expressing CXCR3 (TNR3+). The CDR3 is CASSLRGLRNEQFF.